The clone carrying this T cell receptor beta chain has a handful of counts. The V gene's germline CDR1 is MGHRA and CDR2 YSYEKL. The CDR3 sequence is 14 residues long. V shed 2 bases and J shed 5 bases, with 9 bases lying between them. In TCRdb, the 5' RACE reads were re-called with MiXCR into one record per CDR3 protein. This sample yields about 77,000 distinct CDR3 sequences, of which 12% are seen a single time; around 16% belongs to the top ten. This specimen comes from a study of early T cells in non-severe SARS-CoV-2 infection. The source was whole blood, collected at baseline. This chain uses TRBV4-1 with TRBJ2-2; D remains unclear. The clonotype originates from an adult who was a healthcare worker with PCR-confirmed SARS-CoV-2 infection or an uninfected control (not recorded which). The donor label of this sample is uncertain. The CDR3 sequence: CASSQPLGTGELFF. The DNA for the CDR3 is TGCGCCAGCAGCCAACCCTTGGGGACCGGGGAGCTGTTTTTT.